This T cell receptor beta chain was found in a study of CD8 T cells in Susac syndrome. In regard to this clonotype: Its antigen is not known.

The CDR3 has 11 residues. The V and J ends lost 2 bases and 8 bases respectively, with 4 bases between them. Germline CDR1 reads PRHDT; CDR2 reads FYEKMQ (reference sequence). Random-hexamer reverse transcription was applied to roughly 0.5 to 1 ug RNA. Coverage of TCR beta CDR3 amplification by immunoSEQ multiplex PCR extended to 54 Vbeta and 13 Jbeta. TCRdb passed the immunoSEQ multiplex PCR reads through MiXCR, listing each CDR3 protein once. The sample has fewer than 80,000 distinct CDR3 sequences; 85% to 95% are singletons. CD8+ and CD4+ T cells from blood underwent TCR beta sequencing. Negative isolation yielded the CD8+ and CD4+ T cells, while FACS enriched the TEMRA cells. General study findings and limits: The relatively small number of individuals in the TCR sequencing and HLA analysis was acknowledged by the study.

Sequencing used CD8+ T cells from PBMCs. The rearrangement links TRBV13 to TRBJ2-1; no definite D call. This TCR was recovered from a human donor in good health. In nucleotides, the CDR3 is TGTGCCAGCAGCTTAAATGATGAGCAGTTCTTC. As protein: CASSLNDEQFF.